These 18 T cell receptor beta chains came from one sample sequenced in a study of HIV-infected children after antiretroviral therapy interruption. The treatment denotes: PENTA 11 planned treatment interruption arm or continuous ART arm. The TCR library was built from RNA with a 3' RACE protocol and unique molecular identifiers. TCRdb recomputed calls from the 3' RACE reads with MiXCR, one row per CDR3 protein. The data hold some 90,000 distinct CDR3 sequences, with approximately 6.9% observed a single time. Specimen: CD45RA+ CD4+ T cells from PBMCs, pooled from several time points, collected from a donor given antiretroviral therapy, either interrupted or continuous. Subset reported: naive CD4+ CD45RA+ CD45RO- T cells. The receptors stem from a pool of human donors with HIV.

This clonotype was observed at least ten times. The chain recombines TRBV3-1 with TRBJ2-5; tentatively, D is TRBD1 or TRBD2 (5 bases each). V gave up 4 bases and J gave up 6 bases, with 21 bases separating them. Germline values: CDR1 LGHDT, CDR2 YNNKEL (reference sequence). There are 16 residues in the CDR3. The CDR3: CASSPPLRGVVKTQYF. The CDR3 DNA reads as TGTGCCAGCAGCCCCCCGTTGAGGGGAGTAGTAAAGACCCAGTACTTC.

The chain links TRBV11-2 to TRBJ2-7; either TRBD1 or TRBD2 may supply D (5 bases each). V lost 0 bases to trimming and J lost 3 bases, with 15 bases between them. The CDR3 is made up of 16 amino acids. The germline V gene has CDR1 SGHAT and CDR2 FQNNGV. CDR3 residues: CASSLDRDPGVYEQYF. The CDR3 nucleotides read TGTGCCAGCAGCTTAGACCGGGACCCCGGAGTCTACGAGCAGTACTTC.

This clonotype was counted ten times or more. The rearrangement links TRBV12-3 or TRBV12-4 to TRBJ1-6, with 8 bases lining up with TRBD1. The CDR3 totals 13 residues. With 8 bases clipped from V and 10 bases from J, the junction kept 7 bases outside the gene matches. CDR3: CASRGQGISPLHF. The DNA of the CDR3 is TGTGCCAGCCGCGGACAGGGAATCTCACCCCTCCACTTT.

This clonotype was seen repeatedly, ten times or more. V and J are TRBV4-3 and TRBJ1-1; D possibly corresponds to TRBD1 (5 bases). From germline, CDR1 is LGHNA and CDR2 YSLEER. The CDR3 has 19 residues. V was shortened by 0 bases and J by 1 base, with 21 bases between the two germline ends. Written as DNA, the CDR3 is TGCGCCAGCAGCCAAGAATTTGGGACCGCAGAAAAATCGAACACTGAAGCTTTCTTT. Protein sequence: CASSQEFGTAEKSNTEAFF.

This clonotype has a count of ten or more. The rearrangement uses TRBV11-2 and TRBJ1-4; D is ambiguous. Per germline, CDR1 SGHAT and CDR2 FQNNGV. The V gene lost 2 bases and the J gene lost 6 bases, with 10 bases spanning the gap. This CDR3 contains 14 residues. DNA for the CDR3: TGTGCCAGCAGCTTATACGGGCGAGATGAAAAACTGTTTTTT. It is translated as CASSLYGRDEKLFF. Filled out from reference TRBV11-2 and TRBJ1-4, the complete variable domain reads EAGVAQSPRYKIIEKRQSVAFWCNPISGHATLYWYQQILGQGPKLLIQFQNNGVVDDSQLPKDRFSAERLKGVDSTLKIQPAKLEDSAVYLCASSLYGRDEKLFFGSGTQLSVL.

The table lists this clonotype with many counts. V usage is TRBV5-1 and J usage is TRBJ1-2, with 7 bases fitting TRBD1. The germline V gene encodes CDR1 SGHRS and CDR2 YFSETQ. Losses at the gene ends were 4 bases for V and 2 bases for J; bases not matched to a gene: 8. The length of the CDR3 is 15 residues. The CDR3 sequence: CASSTGDAWNYGYTF. CDR3 sequence (DNA): TGCGCCAGCAGCACAGGGGACGCCTGGAACTATGGCTACACCTTC.

This clonotype was seen repeatedly, ten times or more. The CDR3 reads CAINALGNTGELFF. DNA of the CDR3: TGTGCCATCAACGCACTCGGGAACACCGGGGAGCTGTTTTTT. This sequence joins TRBV10-3 and TRBJ2-2; D gene unclear. V shed 7 bases and J shed 1 base, with 10 bases lying between them. The V gene's germline CDR1 is ENHRY and CDR2 SYGVKD. The CDR3 extends over 14 amino acids.

At least ten counts were recorded for this clonotype. This rearrangement joins TRBV3-1 to TRBJ1-2; D ambiguous. This CDR3 is 14 amino acids long. Germline V gene sequence: CDR1 LGHDT, CDR2 YNNKEL (reference sequence). V dropped 4 bases and J dropped 5 bases, with 14 bases sitting between them. The CDR3 here is CASSRALGEYGYTF. Written as DNA, the CDR3 is TGTGCCAGCAGCCGCGCGCTTGGAGAGTATGGCTACACCTTC.

The table lists this clonotype with many counts. CDR3 sequence: CASSRGITDTQYF. The CDR3 region has the DNA TGTGCCAGCAGTCGGGGGATTACAGATACGCAGTATTTT. The chain uses TRBV2 and TRBJ2-3, with D perhaps TRBD2 (6 bases). The germline CDR1 and CDR2 sequences are SNHLY and FYNNEI. V lost 5 bases and J lost 3, with 9 bases in between. CDR3 length: 13 amino acids.

In this sample, this clonotype turned up many times. V usage is TRBV20-1 and J usage is TRBJ2-7; the D gene is possibly TRBD1 (6 bases). The germline V gene has CDR1 DFQATT and CDR2 SNEGSKA (reference sequence). The CDR3 covers 14 residues. V was cut by 0 bases and J by 0 bases, with 9 bases left in between. The CDR3 spells CSARDPGHSYEQYF. As DNA, the CDR3 is TGCAGTGCTAGAGATCCGGGACACTCCTACGAGCAGTACTTC.

This clonotype was seen at least ten times. The chain recombines TRBV20-1 with TRBJ1-5; no clear D gene. Deletions cut 1 base from V and 5 bases from J, with 9 bases between. The CDR3 extends over 13 amino acids. Germline V CDR1 and CDR2: DFQATT, SNEGSKA (reference sequence). DNA of the CDR3: TGCAGTGCTAGAGTTGCCACCGATCAGCCCCAGCATTTT. Its protein product is CSARVATDQPQHF.

This clonotype has a handful of counts. This sequence joins TRBV24-1 and TRBJ2-6, with D maybe TRBD2 (6 bases). V shed 1 base and J shed 0 bases, with 6 bases lying between them. CDR3 length equals 16 residues. Germline loops: CDR1 KGHDR, CDR2 SFDVKD. The CDR3 loop reads CATSDFGSSGANVLTF. The CDR3 coding sequence is TGTGCCACCAGTGATTTCGGGAGCTCTGGGGCCAACGTCCTGACTTTC.

This clonotype was picked up many times. This chain joins TRBV12-5 and TRBJ1-3; D is undetermined. CDR3 length equals 13 residues. In germline, CDR1 is LGHNT, CDR2 FRNRAP. V gave up 2 bases and J gave up 4 bases, with 6 bases separating them. As DNA, the CDR3 is TGTGCTAGTGGTTTGTCAACAGGAAACACCATATATTTT. Its protein product is CASGLSTGNTIYF.

This clonotype was counted between two and nine times. CDR3 bases: TGTGCCAGCAGCCAAAGGCCCTACAGGGGGCAAGATGGCTACACCTTC. The encoded protein is CASSQRPYRGQDGYTF. The V and J genes are TRBV11-3 and TRBJ1-2, with 9 nucleotides matching TRBD1. From germline, CDR1 is SGHNT and CDR2 YENEEA. The CDR3 runs to 16 residues. V gave up 5 bases and J gave up 6 bases; unmatched junction bases: 13.

This clonotype was picked up many times. One end of the junction fails to match germline, which may point to a read error. The V and J genes are TRBV3-1 and TRBJ2-5, with 9 positions matching TRBD1. The CDR3 is made up of 16 amino acids. The germline V gene has CDR1 LGHDT and CDR2 YNNKEL (reference sequence). CDR3 DNA sequence: TGTGCCAGCAGCTATCCGGGACAGGGAAGGCAAGACACCCAGTACTTT. Encoded protein: CASSYPGQGRQDTQYF.

This clonotype was detected many times. This chain uses TRBV7-2 with TRBJ1-2; 7 nucleotides line up with TRBD1. CDR1 is SGHTA, CDR2 FQGNSA, per germline. CDR3 length equals 18 residues. V shed 1 base and J 0 bases; nucleotides not matched to a gene: 11. CDR3 amino acids: CASSLGQQGIESNYGYTF. As DNA, the CDR3 is TGTGCCAGCAGCTTAGGTCAACAGGGGATAGAATCTAACTATGGCTACACCTTC.

This clonotype has a count of ten or more. The chain carries TRBV27 and TRBJ1-1; no reliable D call. CDR3 length: 13 residues. Trimming shortened V by 0 bases and J by 0 bases, and 2 bases separated the two germline ends. The germline CDR1 and CDR2 sequences are MNHEY and SMNVEV (reference sequence). The CDR3: CASSLSMNTEAFF. The CDR3 DNA follows: TGTGCCAGCAGTTTATCTATGAACACTGAAGCTTTCTTT.

This clonotype was seen many times. The chain uses TRBV29-1 and TRBJ1-4, with TRBD1 matching 8 bases. Germline V gene sequence: CDR1 SQVTM, CDR2 ANQGSEA. The CDR3 is 14 amino acids. V was pared by 2 bases and J by 10 bases, with 9 bases of the junction left unmatched. Here the CDR3 DNA reads TGCAGCGTTGAAAAAGGACAGGGTTTGGGAAAACTGTTTTTT. Its translation is CSVEKGQGLGKLFF. Complete variable domain (other parts from reference TRBV29-1 and TRBJ1-4): SAVISQKPSRDICQRGTSLTIQCQVDSQVTMMFWYRQQPGQSLTLIATANQGSEATYESGFVIDKFPISRPNLTFSTLTVSNMSPEDSSIYLCSVEKGQGLGKLFFGSGTQLSVL.